These T cell receptor beta chains were read from a single sample in a study of T and B cells in COVID-19 patients. TCRdb re-called the multiplex PCR reads through MiXCR, storing one row per CDR3 protein. The sample contains 8,000 to 10,000 distinct CDR3 sequences, 25% to 40% of which appear only once. The sequenced material came from blood. All receptors derive from a human donor who had recovered from COVID-19. Each CDR3 is given with its conserved first and last residue. The D gene is left open where the match is weak. For some rows the clone size is stated as once, few or many, or as a class when expanded; others skip it.

J: TRBJ1-4; V: TRBV2; size: -; D: -; CDR3: CASRGRTHDEKLFF; DNA: TGTGCCAGCCGGGGGAGGACACACGATGAAAAACTGTTTTTT
J: TRBJ1-2; V: TRBV7-6; size: -; D: -; CDR3: CASSLDPPGYGYTF; DNA: TGTGCCAGCAGCTTAGATCCACCGGGCTATGGCTACACCTTC
J: TRBJ2-4; V: TRBV20-1; size: -; D: -; CDR3: CSARGQLAKNIQYF; DNA: TGCAGTGCTAGAGGTCAGCTAGCCAAAAACATTCAGTACTTC
J: TRBJ2-3; V: TRBV20-1; size: -; D: TRBD2; CDR3: CSARSSGRGFSTDTQYF; DNA: TGCAGTGCTAGAAGTAGCGGGAGAGGATTTAGCACAGATACGCAGTATTTT
J: TRBJ1-1; V: TRBV5-6; size: -; D: -; CDR3: CASKGLGMGVTYTEAFF; DNA: TGTGCCAGCAAGGGGCTGGGGATGGGGGTTACTTACACTGAAGCTTTCTTT
J: TRBJ2-1; V: TRBV7-2; size: -; D: TRBD2; CDR3: CASSWTSGGTYEQFF; DNA: TGTGCCAGCAGCTGGACTAGCGGGGGGACGTATGAGCAGTTCTTC
J: TRBJ2-7; V: TRBV29-1; size: -; D: TRBD1; CDR3: CSVARDRSYEQYF; DNA: TGCAGCGTAGCCCGGGACAGGTCCTACGAGCAGTACTTC
J: TRBJ1-5; V: TRBV12-3/TRBV12-4; size: -; D: -; CDR3: CASRAGTYSNQPQHF; DNA: TGTGCCAGCAGGGCTGGGACATATAGCAATCAGCCCCAGCATTTT
J: TRBJ2-3; V: TRBV11-2; size: -; D: -; CDR3: CASSLRVGSSTDTQYF; DNA: TGTGCCAGCAGCTTAAGGGTCGGCTCTAGCACAGATACGCAGTATTTT
J: TRBJ1-4; V: TRBV24-1; size: -; D: -; CDR3: CATSDSRATNEKLFF; DNA: TGTGCCACCAGTGATTCTAGAGCAACTAATGAAAAACTGTTTTTT
J: TRBJ2-7; V: TRBV20-1; size: -; D: -; CDR3: CSASVMAGATYEQYF; DNA: TGCAGTGCTAGTGTTATGGCGGGGGCGACCTACGAGCAGTACTTC
J: TRBJ2-3; V: TRBV6-1; size: -; D: TRBD1; CDR3: CASRRGLADTQYF; DNA: TGTGCCAGCAGGAGGGGGCTCGCAGATACGCAGTATTTT
J: TRBJ2-5; V: TRBV12-3/TRBV12-4; size: -; D: TRBD2; CDR3: CASSLGGTNQETQYF; DNA: TGTGCCAGCAGTTTAGGCGGGACTAACCAAGAGACCCAGTACTTC
J: TRBJ2-3; V: TRBV7-6; size: medium-sized; D: TRBD2; CDR3: CASSLAGAGTTDTQYF; DNA: TGTGCCAGCAGCTTAGCGGGAGCGGGGACCACAGATACGCAGTATTTT
J: TRBJ1-1; V: TRBV12-3/TRBV12-4; size: few; D: -; CDR3: CASSLAGRLGTEAFF; DNA: TGTGCCAGCAGTTTGGCAGGGCGGCTGGGCACTGAAGCTTTCTTT
J: TRBJ2-7; V: TRBV29-1; size: medium-sized; D: -; CDR3: CSVADAREQYF; DNA: TGCAGCGTTGCCGATGCGCGCGAGCAGTACTTC
J: TRBJ1-5; V: TRBV27; size: few; D: TRBD1; CDR3: CASSSQGQGLPQHF; DNA: TGTGCCAGCAGTTCGCAGGGACAGGGGCTGCCCCAGCATTTT
J: TRBJ1-1; V: TRBV19; size: -; D: TRBD1; CDR3: CASSTRGGTGNWNTEAFF; DNA: TGTGCCAGTAGTACCAGGGGGGGGACAGGGAATTGGAACACTGAAGCTTTCTTT
J: TRBJ2-3; V: TRBV6-5; size: -; D: -; CDR3: CASSLGGDTQYF; DNA: TGTGCCAGCAGTTTGGGGGGCGATACGCAGTATTTT
J: TRBJ2-5; V: TRBV19; size: medium-sized; D: -; CDR3: CASSIQQGNQETQYF; DNA: TGTGCCAGTAGTATTCAGCAGGGCAACCAAGAGACCCAGTACTTC
J: TRBJ1-3; V: TRBV21-1; size: -; D: -; CDR3: CASSSGRQGMAGNTIYF; DNA: TGTGCCAGCAGCTCCGGTAGGCAGGGCATGGCTGGAAACACCATATATTTT
J: TRBJ1-6; V: TRBV19; size: medium-sized; D: -; CDR3: CASSISAGNSPLHF; DNA: TGTGCCAGTAGTATATCAGCGGGTAATTCACCCCTCCACTTT
J: TRBJ1-2; V: TRBV30; size: few; D: TRBD1; CDR3: CAWDAPGRGVYGYTF; DNA: TGTGCCTGGGATGCCCCGGGCAGGGGGGTCTATGGCTACACCTTC
J: TRBJ1-1; V: TRBV29-1; size: medium-sized; D: -; CDR3: CSVERRLDTEAFF; DNA: TGCAGCGTTGAGCGCAGGCTTGATACTGAGGCTTTCTTT
J: TRBJ2-7; V: TRBV27; size: few; D: -; CDR3: CASSLRAIAGIAYEQYF; DNA: TGTGCCAGCAGTTTGAGAGCCATCGCGGGGATCGCCTACGAGCAGTACTTC
J: TRBJ1-1; V: TRBV12-3/TRBV12-4; size: -; D: TRBD1; CDR3: CASSGTRDSKAFF; DNA: TGTGCCAGCAGTGGAACTCGGGACAGTAAAGCTTTCTTT
J: TRBJ2-7; V: TRBV29-1; size: -; D: TRBD1; CDR3: CSALGQGTYEQYF; DNA: TGCAGCGCCCTAGGACAGGGAACCTACGAGCAGTACTTC
J: TRBJ2-1; V: TRBV12-3/TRBV12-4; size: medium-sized; D: -; CDR3: CASSLGQGSGNEQFF; DNA: TGTGCCAGCAGTTTAGGGCAGGGGTCGGGAAATGAGCAGTTCTTC
J: TRBJ1-3; V: TRBV12-3/TRBV12-4; size: -; D: -; CDR3: CASSPGVLITKGGNTIYF; DNA: TGTGCCAGCAGTCCTGGGGTACTGATCACCAAGGGGGGAAACACCATATATTTT
J: TRBJ2-3; V: TRBV12-3/TRBV12-4; size: -; D: -; CDR3: CASSIDGADTQYF; DNA: TGTGCCAGCAGTATCGACGGAGCGGATACGCAGTATTTT
J: TRBJ1-3; V: TRBV6-5; size: -; D: -; CDR3: CASSEEDGQLGNTIYF; DNA: TGTGCCAGCAGTGAAGAGGACGGGCAGCTCGGAAACACCATATATTTT
J: TRBJ2-3; V: TRBV7-6; size: few; D: -; CDR3: CASSLAQAGVVYF; DNA: TGTGCCAGCAGCTTAGCCCAAGCCGGGGTTGTGTATTTT
J: TRBJ2-7; V: TRBV20-1; size: -; D: -; CDR3: CSARRGAHEQYF; DNA: TGCAGTGCTAGACGGGGGGCCCACGAGCAGTACTTC